The 3 T cell receptor beta chains in this list originate from one sample, sequenced in a study of blood T cell repertoires in COVID-19. Here immunoSEQ multiplex PCR was the method, and the copy in TCRdb shows in-frame clones only, minus some. The sample has approximately 310,000 clones, 87% seen once. The sample comprised peripheral blood. These receptors all stem from a woman in her forties or fifties who had recovered from COVID-19.

This rearrangement joins TRBV6-5 to TRBJ1-5; D possibly corresponds to TRBD1 (5 bases). Germline values: CDR1 MNHEY, CDR2 SVGAGI. CDR3 length: 15 amino acids. Trimming stripped 3 bases from V and 3 bases from J, with 12 bases between. The CDR3 nucleotides read TGTGCCAGCAGTTATGAAGGGGCGCCCAATCAGCCCCAGCATTTT. Translation gives CASSYEGAPNQPQHF.

The chain carries TRBV25-1 and TRBJ1-2; no firm D call. Germline CDR1 MGHDK, CDR2 SYGVNS. The CDR3 has 13 residues. V lost 0 bases to trimming and J lost 5 bases, with 7 bases between them. The CDR3 is CASSEYSSYGYTF. For the CDR3, the DNA is TGTGCCAGCAGTGAATATAGCAGTTATGGCTACACCTTC.

With regard to this clone: At one of its ends the junction is not consistent with the germline gene, which may arise from a read error. The chain has TRBV6-5 and TRBJ2-3; D is unclear. CDR3 length: 13 residues. Germline values: CDR1 MNHEY, CDR2 SVGAGI. The CDR3, as DNA: TGTGCCACCAGTTCGGCGGGCACAGATACGCAGTATTTT. It translates to CATSSAGTDTQYF.